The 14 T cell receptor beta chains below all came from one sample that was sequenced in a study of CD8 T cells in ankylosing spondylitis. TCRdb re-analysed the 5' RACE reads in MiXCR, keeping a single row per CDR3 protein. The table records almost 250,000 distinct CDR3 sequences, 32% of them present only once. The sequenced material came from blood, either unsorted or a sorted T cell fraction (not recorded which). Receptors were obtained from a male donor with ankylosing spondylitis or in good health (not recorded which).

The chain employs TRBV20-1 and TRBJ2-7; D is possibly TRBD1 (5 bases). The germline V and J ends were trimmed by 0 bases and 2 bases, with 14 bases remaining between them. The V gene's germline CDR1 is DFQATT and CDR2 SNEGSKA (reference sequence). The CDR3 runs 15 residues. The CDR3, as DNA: TGCAGTGCTAGAGATTGGGGCAGGTCCCCCTACGAGCAGTACTTC. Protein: CSARDWGRSPYEQYF.

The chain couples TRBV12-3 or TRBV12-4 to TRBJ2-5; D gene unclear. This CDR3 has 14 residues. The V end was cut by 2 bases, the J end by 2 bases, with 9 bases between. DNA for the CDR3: TGTGCCAGCAGTTTAATGGAGCAACAAGAGACCCAGTACTTC. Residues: CASSLMEQQETQYF.

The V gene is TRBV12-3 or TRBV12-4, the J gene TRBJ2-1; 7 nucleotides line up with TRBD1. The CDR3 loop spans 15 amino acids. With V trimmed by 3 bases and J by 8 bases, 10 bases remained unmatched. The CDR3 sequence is CASSLTPQGVHEQFF. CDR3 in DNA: TGTGCCAGCAGTTTGACGCCCCAGGGGGTTCATGAGCAGTTCTTC.

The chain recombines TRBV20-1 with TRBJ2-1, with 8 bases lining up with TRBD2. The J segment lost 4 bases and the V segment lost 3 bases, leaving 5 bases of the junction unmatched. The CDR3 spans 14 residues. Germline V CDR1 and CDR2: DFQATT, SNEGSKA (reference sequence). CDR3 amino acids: CSASGGALYNEQFF. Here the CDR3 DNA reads TGCAGTGCTAGCGGGGGGGCCTTATACAATGAGCAGTTCTTC.

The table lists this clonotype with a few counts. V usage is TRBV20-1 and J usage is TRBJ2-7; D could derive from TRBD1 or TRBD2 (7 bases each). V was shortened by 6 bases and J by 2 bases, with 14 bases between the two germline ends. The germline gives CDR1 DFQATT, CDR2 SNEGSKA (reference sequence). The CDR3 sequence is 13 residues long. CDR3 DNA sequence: TGCAGTGCCGAGCGGGACAGAACCTACGAGCAGTACTTC. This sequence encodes CSAERDRTYEQYF.

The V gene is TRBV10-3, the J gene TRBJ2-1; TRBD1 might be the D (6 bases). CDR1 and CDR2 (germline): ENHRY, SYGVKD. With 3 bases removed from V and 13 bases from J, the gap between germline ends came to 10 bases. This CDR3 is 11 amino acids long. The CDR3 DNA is TGTGCCATCAGTGAACTGGGACATCAGTTCTTC. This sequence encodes CAISELGHQFF.

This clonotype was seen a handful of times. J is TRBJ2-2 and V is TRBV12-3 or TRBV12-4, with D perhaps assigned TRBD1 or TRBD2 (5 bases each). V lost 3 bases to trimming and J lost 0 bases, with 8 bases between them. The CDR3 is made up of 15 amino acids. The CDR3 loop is CASSLGTANTGELFF. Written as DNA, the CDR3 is TGTGCCAGCAGTTTGGGGACGGCGAACACCGGGGAGCTGTTTTTT.

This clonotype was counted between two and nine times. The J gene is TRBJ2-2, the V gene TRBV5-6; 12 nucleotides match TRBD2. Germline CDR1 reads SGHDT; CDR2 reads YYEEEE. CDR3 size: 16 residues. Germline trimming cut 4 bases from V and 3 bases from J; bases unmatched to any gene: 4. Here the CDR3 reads CASSPGLAGYTGELFF. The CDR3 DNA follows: TGTGCCAGCAGCCCCGGACTAGCGGGGTACACCGGGGAGCTGTTTTTT.

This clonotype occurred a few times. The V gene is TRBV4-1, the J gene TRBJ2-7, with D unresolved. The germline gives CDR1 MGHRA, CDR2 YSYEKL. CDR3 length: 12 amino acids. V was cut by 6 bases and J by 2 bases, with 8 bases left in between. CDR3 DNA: TGCGCCAGCAGTGATCGTCCCTACGAGCAGTACTTC. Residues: CASSDRPYEQYF.

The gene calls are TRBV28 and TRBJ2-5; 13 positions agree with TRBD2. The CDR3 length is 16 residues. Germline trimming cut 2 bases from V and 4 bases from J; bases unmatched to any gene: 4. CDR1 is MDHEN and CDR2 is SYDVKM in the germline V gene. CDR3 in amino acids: CASSLRTSGGGETQYF. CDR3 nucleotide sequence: TGTGCCAGCAGTTTAAGGACTAGCGGGGGTGGAGAGACCCAGTACTTC.

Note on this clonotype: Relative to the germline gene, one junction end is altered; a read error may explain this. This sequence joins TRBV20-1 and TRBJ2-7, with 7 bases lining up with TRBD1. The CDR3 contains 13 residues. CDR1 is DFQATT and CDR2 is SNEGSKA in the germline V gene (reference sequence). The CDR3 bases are TGCAGTGCAAGAGTCGGGACAGACTACGAGCAGTACTTC. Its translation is CSARVGTDYEQYF.

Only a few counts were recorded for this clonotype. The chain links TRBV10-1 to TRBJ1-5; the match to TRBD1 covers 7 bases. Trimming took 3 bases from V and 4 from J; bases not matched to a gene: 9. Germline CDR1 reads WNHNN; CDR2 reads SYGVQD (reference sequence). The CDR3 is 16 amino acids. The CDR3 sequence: CASSDRSGGRNQPQHF. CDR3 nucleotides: TGCGCCAGCAGTGATAGGTCAGGGGGAAGGAATCAGCCCCAGCATTTT.

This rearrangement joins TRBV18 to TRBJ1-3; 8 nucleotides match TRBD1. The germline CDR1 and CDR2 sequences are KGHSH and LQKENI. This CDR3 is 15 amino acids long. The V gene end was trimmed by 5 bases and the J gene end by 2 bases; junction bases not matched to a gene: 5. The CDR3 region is CASSSDRGPGNTIYF. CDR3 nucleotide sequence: TGTGCCAGCTCATCTGACAGGGGCCCTGGAAACACCATATATTTT.

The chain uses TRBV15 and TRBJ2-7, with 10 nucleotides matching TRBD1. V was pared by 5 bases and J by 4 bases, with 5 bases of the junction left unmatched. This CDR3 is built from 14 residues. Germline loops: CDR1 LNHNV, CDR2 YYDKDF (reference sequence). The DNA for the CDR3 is TGTGCCACCAGCGCGAGGACAGGGGGATACGAGCAGTACTTC. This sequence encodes CATSARTGGYEQYF. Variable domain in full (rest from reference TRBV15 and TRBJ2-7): DAMVIQNPRYQVTQFGKPVTLSCSQTLNHNVMYWYQQKSSQAPKLLFHYYDKDFNNEADTPDNFQSRRPNTSFCFLDIRSPGLGDTAMYLCATSARTGGYEQYFGPGTRLTVT.